Shown below are 18 T cell receptor beta chains from a single sample sequenced in a study of blood T cell repertoires in COVID-19. Here immunoSEQ multiplex PCR was the method, and the copy in TCRdb shows in-frame clones only, minus some. The sample contains around 120,000 clones, around 87% of which appear only once. Material for sequencing was peripheral blood. The receptor set was obtained from a human donor in a cohort sampled during active COVID-19.

This clone was counted between two and nine times. The CDR3 loop is CASSPGGTNGYTF. The CDR3 region has the DNA TGTGCCAGCTCACCAGGAGGGACTAATGGCTACACCTTC. V gene TRBV18 combines with J gene TRBJ1-2, with D perhaps TRBD1 (5 bases). The V gene's germline CDR1 is KGHSH and CDR2 LQKENI. The CDR3 is 13 amino acids. V lost 2 bases and J 6 bases, leaving 10 bases between the germline ends. The full variable domain, with the rest looked up from reference TRBV18 and TRBJ1-2, is NAGVMQNPRHLVRRRGQEARLRCSPMKGHSHVYWYRQLPEEGLKFMVYLQKENIIDESGMPKERFSAEFPKEGPSILRIQQVVRGDSAAYFCASSPGGTNGYTFGSGTRLTVV.

CDR3 sequence (DNA): TGTGCCAGCAAGCCAGCAGGGGCCTACGAGCAGTACTTC. It is translated as CASKPAGAYEQYF. The rearrangement uses TRBV12-3 or TRBV12-4 and TRBJ2-7; tentative D call: TRBD1 (6 bases). The CDR3 has 13 amino acids. V lost 7 bases and J 2 bases, leaving 12 bases between the germline ends.

V gene TRBV4-2 combines with J gene TRBJ1-1; 8 bases fit TRBD1. CDR1 and CDR2 (germline): LGHNA, YNFKEQ. V lost 2 bases to trimming and J lost 1 base; unmatched junction nucleotides: 3. The CDR3 has 15 amino acids. As DNA, the CDR3 is TGTGCCAGCAGCCAAACGGACAGGGAGAACACTGAAGCTTTCTTT. This gives the protein CASSQTDRENTEAFF.

The rearrangement uses TRBV5-6 and TRBJ2-7; D gene ambiguous. The CDR3 has 13 amino acids. Germline V gene data show CDR1 as SGHDT and CDR2 as YYEEEE. Trimming removed 2 bases at V and 1 base at J, with 7 bases between. The CDR3 loop is CASSFGASYEQYF. CDR3 DNA sequence: TGTGCCAGCAGCTTCGGAGCATCCTACGAGCAGTACTTC.

This chain connects TRBV9 to TRBJ2-7, with 9 bases that match TRBD1. Germline loops: CDR1 SGDLS, CDR2 YYNGEE. V was clipped by 4 bases and J by 4 bases; unmatched bases: 9. CDR3 length equals 15 residues. The CDR3 protein is CASSPRTGVEYEQYF. CDR3 sequence (DNA): TGTGCCAGCAGCCCCCGGACAGGGGTGGAGTACGAGCAGTACTTC.

This clone has just a few counts. The chain joins TRBV5-1 to TRBJ2-7; D possibly corresponds to TRBD1 (6 bases). Per germline, CDR1 SGHRS and CDR2 YFSETQ. With 4 bases removed from V and 7 bases from J, the gap between germline ends came to 15 bases. This CDR3 has 13 amino acids. CDR3 nucleotide sequence: TGCGCCAGCAGCAAGATACAGGGATATGAGCAGTACTTC. Translation: CASSKIQGYEQYF.

This chain joins TRBV6-1 and TRBJ2-2, with 9 bases matching TRBD2. Per germline, CDR1 MNHNS and CDR2 SASEGT. This CDR3 is built from 16 residues. Trimming removed 0 bases from V and 5 bases from J; junction bases left unmatched: 4. The CDR3 DNA reads TGTGCCAGCAGTGAAGCGTCTAGCGGGATTACCGGGGAGCTGTTTTTT. This encodes CASSEASSGITGELFF.

This sequence joins TRBV19 and TRBJ1-1, with 11 nucleotides matching TRBD1. This CDR3 contains 16 residues. The germline CDR1 and CDR2 sequences are LNHDA and SQIVND (reference sequence). V shed 4 bases, J shed 0 bases, and the junction held 4 bases outside the gene matches. The CDR3 DNA reads as TGTGCCAGTAGTAGGACAGGGGGCGCGATGAACACTGAAGCTTTCTTT. Protein: CASSRTGGAMNTEAFF.

The V call is TRBV7-7, the J call TRBJ2-2; 10 bases map to TRBD1. This CDR3 contains 17 residues. V was clipped by 1 base and J by 6 bases; unmatched bases: 8. Germline CDR1 is SSHAT and CDR2 is FNYEAQ (reference sequence). The CDR3 is CASSLVGTGEVAGELFF. For the CDR3, the DNA is TGTGCCAGCAGCTTAGTCGGGACAGGGGAAGTGGCCGGGGAGCTGTTTTTT.

The chain recombines TRBV29-1 with TRBJ1-1; D is unclear. Trimming took 0 bases from V and 1 from J, leaving 9 bases between them. From germline, CDR1 is SQVTM and CDR2 ANQGSEA. The CDR3 is 14 amino acids. The CDR3 loop reads CSVEDDRENTEAFF. CDR3 nucleotides: TGCAGCGTTGAAGATGATCGGGAGAACACTGAAGCTTTCTTT.

V is TRBV29-1 and J is TRBJ1-1; the match to TRBD1 covers 7 bases. This CDR3 region has 10 residues. Germline values: CDR1 SQVTM, CDR2 ANQGSEA. J gave up 8 bases and V 6 bases, and 3 bases lay outside the gene matches. CDR3 region: CSVGDSEAFF. Here the CDR3 DNA reads TGCAGCGTGGGGGACAGCGAAGCTTTCTTT.

The chain has TRBV13 and TRBJ1-6; no clear D gene. V lost 4 bases and J lost 0, with 10 bases in between. The CDR3 extends over 16 amino acids. The germline gives CDR1 PRHDT, CDR2 FYEKMQ (reference sequence). The CDR3 region is CASSSNLSSYNSPLHF. The DNA of the CDR3 is TGTGCCAGCAGCTCCAACTTGAGCTCCTATAATTCACCCCTCCACTTT.

The CDR3 nucleotides read TGTGCCAGCAGCTTAGAGGCCTCGAGGGGCAATCAGCCCCAGCATTTT. Translated: CASSLEASRGNQPQHF. The V call is TRBV7-2, the J call TRBJ1-5; D unclear. Germline assignment: CDR1 SGHTA and CDR2 FQGNSA. Between the trimmed V and J ends, which lost 1 base and 2 bases, there was a span of 12 bases. This CDR3 region has 16 residues.

V is TRBV5-5 and J is TRBJ1-1, with D perhaps matching TRBD1 (6 bases). Germline V gives CDR1 SGHKS, CDR2 YYEKEE (reference sequence). V lost 2 bases and J 6 bases, leaving 14 bases between the germline ends. The CDR3 sequence is 14 residues long. CDR3 sequence reads: CASSLGQMFPEAFF. The CDR3 bases are TGTGCCAGCAGCTTAGGACAGATGTTCCCTGAAGCTTTCTTT.

Written as DNA, the CDR3 is TGTGCCAGCAGCTTGGCCTTGGGGACAGGGGGCGGAGAAGCTTTCTTT. Its translation is CASSLALGTGGGEAFF. The chain links TRBV5-8 to TRBJ1-1; 12 nucleotides line up with TRBD1. J gave up 8 bases and V 0 bases, and 8 bases lay outside the gene matches. CDR1 is SGHTS, CDR2 YDEGEE, per germline. The CDR3 extends over 16 amino acids.

The count of this clone is one. The chain joins TRBV14 to TRBJ2-5, with D possibly matching TRBD1 (7 bases). Trimming shortened V by 5 bases and J by 4 bases, and 11 bases separated the two germline ends. Germline V gives CDR1 SGHDN, CDR2 FVKESK. The CDR3 spans 13 residues. Here the CDR3 reads CASSWRGLETQYF. The CDR3 nucleotides are TGTGCCAGCAGCTGGAGGGGGCTAGAGACCCAGTACTTC.

The chain is built from TRBV13 and TRBJ2-3, with D possibly matching TRBD1 (6 bases). The germline V and J ends were trimmed by 0 bases and 8 bases, with 12 bases remaining between them. CDR3 length: 14 amino acids. The germline V gene has CDR1 PRHDT and CDR2 FYEKMQ (reference sequence). The CDR3 sequence is CASSLGGARSTQYF. DNA of the CDR3: TGTGCCAGCAGCTTAGGGGGGGCGAGGAGTACGCAGTATTTT.

The genes are TRBV14 and TRBJ2-1; D is possibly TRBD2 (6 bases). Germline-derived CDR1 and CDR2 are SGHDN and FVKESK. Trimming shortened V by 3 bases and J by 3 bases, and 12 bases separated the two germline ends. This CDR3 contains 15 residues. CDR3 amino acids: CASSQWDSIYNEQFF. DNA of the CDR3: TGTGCCAGCAGCCAGTGGGACTCGATCTACAATGAGCAGTTCTTC.